The 4 T cell receptor beta chains given below trace back to one sample, sequenced in a study of blood T cell repertoires in COVID-19. Produced via immunoSEQ multiplex PCR; TCRdb's table is partial and in-frame only. The table has about 200,000 clones, approximately 90% seen once; the top ten hold roughly 21%. What was sequenced was peripheral blood. All receptors come from a man aged 55 to 70 with active or convalescent COVID-19.

The V gene is TRBV6-1, the J gene TRBJ1-2; D uncertain. The CDR3 extends over 12 amino acids. Germline assignment: CDR1 MNHNS and CDR2 SASEGT. The germline V and J ends were trimmed by 8 bases and 1 base, with 8 bases remaining between them. CDR3 in amino acids: CASGEGNYGYTF. CDR3 sequence (DNA): TGTGCCAGCGGGGAGGGTAACTATGGCTACACCTTC.

J is TRBJ2-5 and V is TRBV7-9; possible D gene TRBD2, 5 bases. The CDR3 totals 13 residues. The V end was cut by 2 bases, the J end by 5 bases, with 9 bases between. CDR1 and CDR2 (germline): SEHNR, FQNEAQ (reference sequence). DNA for the CDR3: TGTGCCAGCAGCTTATCCGGGGTTGAGACCCAGTACTTC. Translation gives CASSLSGVETQYF. The full variable domain, rest sourced from reference TRBV7-9 and TRBJ2-5, is DTGVSQNPRHKITKRGQNVTFRCDPISEHNRLYWYRQTLGQGPEFLTYFQNEAQLEKSRLLSDRFSAERPKGSFSTLEIQRTEQGDSAMYLCASSLSGVETQYFGPGTRLLVL.

V is TRBV6-5 and J is TRBJ1-3; maybe TRBD1 (6 bases). This CDR3 spans 14 amino acids. V was trimmed by 6 bases and J by 0 bases, leaving 9 bases between them. Germline CDR1 reads MNHEY; CDR2 reads SVGAGI. The CDR3 DNA is TGTGCCAGCAGCCGGGACACCTCTGGAAACACCATATATTTT. Translating it yields CASSRDTSGNTIYF.

The gene calls are TRBV5-1 and TRBJ2-1; 8 bases are a match to TRBD2. This CDR3 has 13 amino acids. Germline CDR1 is SGHRS and CDR2 is YFSETQ. V trimming: 0 bases; J trimming: 8 bases; junction bases outside the gene matches: 1. CDR3 sequence reads: CASSLETSDEQFF. The CDR3 coding sequence is TGCGCCAGCAGCTTGGAGACTAGCGATGAGCAGTTCTTC. Full variable domain (missing parts from reference TRBV5-1 and TRBJ2-1): KAGVTQTPRYLIKTRGQQVTLSCSPISGHRSVSWYQQTPGQGLQFLFEYFSETQRNKGNFPGRFSGRQFSNSRSEMNVSTLELGDSALYLCASSLETSDEQFFGPGTRLTVL.